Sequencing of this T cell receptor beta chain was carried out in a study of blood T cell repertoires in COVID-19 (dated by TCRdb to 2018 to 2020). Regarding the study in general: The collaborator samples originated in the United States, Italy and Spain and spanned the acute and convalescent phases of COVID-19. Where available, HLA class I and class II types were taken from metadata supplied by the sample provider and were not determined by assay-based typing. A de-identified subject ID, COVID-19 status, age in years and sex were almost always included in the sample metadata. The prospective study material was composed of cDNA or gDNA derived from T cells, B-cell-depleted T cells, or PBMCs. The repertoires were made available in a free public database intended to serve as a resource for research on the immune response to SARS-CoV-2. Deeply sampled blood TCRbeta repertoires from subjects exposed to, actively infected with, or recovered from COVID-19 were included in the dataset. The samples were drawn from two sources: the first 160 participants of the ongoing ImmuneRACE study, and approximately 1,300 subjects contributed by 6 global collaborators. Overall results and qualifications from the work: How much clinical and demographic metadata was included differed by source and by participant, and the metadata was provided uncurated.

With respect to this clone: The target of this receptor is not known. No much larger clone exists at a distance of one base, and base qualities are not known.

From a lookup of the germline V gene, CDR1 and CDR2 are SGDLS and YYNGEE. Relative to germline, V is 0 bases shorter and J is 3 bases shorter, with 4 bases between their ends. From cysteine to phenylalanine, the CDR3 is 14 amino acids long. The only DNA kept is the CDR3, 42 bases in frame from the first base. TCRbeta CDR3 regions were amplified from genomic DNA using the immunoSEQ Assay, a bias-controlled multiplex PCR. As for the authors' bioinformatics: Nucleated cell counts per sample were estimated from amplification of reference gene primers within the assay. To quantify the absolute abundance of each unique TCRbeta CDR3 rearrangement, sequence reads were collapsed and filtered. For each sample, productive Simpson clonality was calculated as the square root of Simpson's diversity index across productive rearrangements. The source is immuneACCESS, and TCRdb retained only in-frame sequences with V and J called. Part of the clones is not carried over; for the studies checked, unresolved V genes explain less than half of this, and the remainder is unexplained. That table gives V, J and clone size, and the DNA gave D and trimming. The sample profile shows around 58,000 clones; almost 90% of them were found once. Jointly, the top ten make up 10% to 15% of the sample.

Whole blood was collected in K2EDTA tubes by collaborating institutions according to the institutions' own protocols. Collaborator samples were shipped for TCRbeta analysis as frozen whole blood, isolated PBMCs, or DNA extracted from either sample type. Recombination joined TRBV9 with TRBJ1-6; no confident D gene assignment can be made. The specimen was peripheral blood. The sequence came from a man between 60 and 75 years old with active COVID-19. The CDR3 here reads CASSVDNYNSPLHF. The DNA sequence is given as TGTGCCAGCAGCGTAGACAACTATAATTCACCCCTCCACTTT.